This TCR beta chain was captured in a study of blood T cell repertoires in COVID-19. Across the whole study: Sites across the United States, Italy and Spain contributed samples from acute and convalescent COVID-19. T cells, B-cell-depleted T cells, or PBMCs supplied cDNA or gDNA.

Profiling relied on immunoSEQ multiplex PCR, and the TCRdb table lists in-frame clones only, not all of them. The profile shows about 210,000 clones, around 83% of them singletons. Trimming took 5 bases from V and 0 from J, leaving 22 bases between them. This CDR3 is built from 18 residues. CDR1 and CDR2 from the germline V gene are MNHNY and SVGAGI (reference sequence). The sequenced sample was peripheral blood. This clonotype was sampled from a man between 45 and 60 years old with active or convalescent COVID-19. The chain couples TRBV6-6 to TRBJ1-1; unclear D gene. Here the CDR3 reads CASSRLRSGGLMNTEAFF. CDR3 nucleotide sequence: TGTGCCAGCAGTCGCCTTCGTTCAGGTGGACTTATGAACACTGAAGCTTTCTTT.